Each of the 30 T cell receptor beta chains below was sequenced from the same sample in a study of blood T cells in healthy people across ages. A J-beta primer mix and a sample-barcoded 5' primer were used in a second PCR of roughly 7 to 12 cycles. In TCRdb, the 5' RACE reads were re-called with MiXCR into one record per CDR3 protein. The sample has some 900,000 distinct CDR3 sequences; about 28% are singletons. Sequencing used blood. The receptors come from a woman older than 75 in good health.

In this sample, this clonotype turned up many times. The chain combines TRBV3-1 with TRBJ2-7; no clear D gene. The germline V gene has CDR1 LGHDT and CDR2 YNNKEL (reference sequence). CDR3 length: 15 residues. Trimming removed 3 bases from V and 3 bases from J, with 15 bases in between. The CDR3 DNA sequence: TGTGCCAGCAGCCAGGCCACCAACGAGGTCTACGAGCAGTACTTC. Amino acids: CASSQATNEVYEQYF.

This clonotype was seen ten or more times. The CDR3 region has the DNA TGTGCCAGCAGTTATGGGGACAGACCCTACGAGCAGTACTTC. Amino acid sequence: CASSYGDRPYEQYF. This chain connects TRBV6-2 or TRBV6-3 to TRBJ2-7; TRBD1 aligns across 7 bases. This CDR3 has 14 amino acids. The germline V gene encodes CDR1 MNHEY and CDR2 SVGEGT. V shed 3 bases, J shed 2 bases, and the junction held 4 bases outside the gene matches.

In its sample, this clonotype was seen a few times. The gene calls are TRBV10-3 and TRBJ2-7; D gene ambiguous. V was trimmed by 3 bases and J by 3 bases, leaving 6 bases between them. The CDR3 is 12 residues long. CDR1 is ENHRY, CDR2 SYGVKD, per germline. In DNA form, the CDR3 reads TGTGCCATCAGTGACAAAGACTACGAGCAGTACTTC. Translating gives CAISDKDYEQYF.

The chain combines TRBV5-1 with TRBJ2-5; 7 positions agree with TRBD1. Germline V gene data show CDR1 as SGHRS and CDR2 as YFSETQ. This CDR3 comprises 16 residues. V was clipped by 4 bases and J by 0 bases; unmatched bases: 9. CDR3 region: CASSDPGQMYQETQYF. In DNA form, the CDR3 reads TGCGCCAGCAGCGATCCGGGACAGATGTACCAAGAGACCCAGTACTTC.

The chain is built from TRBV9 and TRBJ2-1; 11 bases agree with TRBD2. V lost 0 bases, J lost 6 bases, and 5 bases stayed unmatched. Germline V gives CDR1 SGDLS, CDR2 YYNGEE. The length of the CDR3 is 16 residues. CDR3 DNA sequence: TGTGCCAGCAGCGTAGTCTTAGCGGGGGGGTGCAATGAGCAGTTCTTC. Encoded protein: CASSVVLAGGCNEQFF.

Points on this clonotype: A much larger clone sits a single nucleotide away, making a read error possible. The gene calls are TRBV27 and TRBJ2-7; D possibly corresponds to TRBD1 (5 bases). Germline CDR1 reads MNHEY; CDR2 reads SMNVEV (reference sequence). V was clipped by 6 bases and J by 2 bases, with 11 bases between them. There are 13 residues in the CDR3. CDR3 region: CASRRQLPYEQYF. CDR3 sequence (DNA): TGTGCCAGCAGGAGACAGCTTCCCTACGAGCAGTACTTC.

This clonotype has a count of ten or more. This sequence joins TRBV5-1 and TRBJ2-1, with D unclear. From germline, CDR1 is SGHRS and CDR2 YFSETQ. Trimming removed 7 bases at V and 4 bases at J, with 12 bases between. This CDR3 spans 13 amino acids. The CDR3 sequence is CASSRVGYNEQFF. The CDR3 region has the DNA TGCGCCAGCTCCCGGGTAGGTTACAATGAGCAGTTCTTC.

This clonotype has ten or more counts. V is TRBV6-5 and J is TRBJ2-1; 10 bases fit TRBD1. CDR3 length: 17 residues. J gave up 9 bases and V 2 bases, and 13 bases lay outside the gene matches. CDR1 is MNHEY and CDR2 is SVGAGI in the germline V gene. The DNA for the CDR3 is TGTGCCAGCAGTTACCGGCCTGGGACAGGGGAGTCGAGTGAGCAGTTCTTC. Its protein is CASSYRPGTGESSEQFF.

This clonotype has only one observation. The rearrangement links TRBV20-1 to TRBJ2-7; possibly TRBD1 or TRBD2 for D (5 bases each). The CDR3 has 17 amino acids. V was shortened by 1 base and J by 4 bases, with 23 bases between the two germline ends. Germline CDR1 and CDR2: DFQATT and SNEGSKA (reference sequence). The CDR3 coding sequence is TGCAGTGCTAGAGCTTTAACTGGCGGGCGCCAGGGTTACGAGCAGTACTTC. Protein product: CSARALTGGRQGYEQYF.

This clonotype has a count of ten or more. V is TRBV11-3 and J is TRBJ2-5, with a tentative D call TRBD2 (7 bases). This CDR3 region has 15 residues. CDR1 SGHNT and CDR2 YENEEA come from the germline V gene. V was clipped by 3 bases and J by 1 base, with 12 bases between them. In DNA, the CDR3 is TGTGCCAGCAGCTTTAGCGCGGGGGCCCAAGAGACCCAGTACTTC. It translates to CASSFSAGAQETQYF.

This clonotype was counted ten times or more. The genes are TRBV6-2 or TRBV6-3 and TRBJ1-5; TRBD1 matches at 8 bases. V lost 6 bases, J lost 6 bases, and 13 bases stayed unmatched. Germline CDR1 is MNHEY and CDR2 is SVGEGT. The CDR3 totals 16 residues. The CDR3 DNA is TGTGCCAGCAGCCCCCGGGGGCAGGGGGCACGTCAGCCCCAGCATTTT. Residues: CASSPRGQGARQPQHF.

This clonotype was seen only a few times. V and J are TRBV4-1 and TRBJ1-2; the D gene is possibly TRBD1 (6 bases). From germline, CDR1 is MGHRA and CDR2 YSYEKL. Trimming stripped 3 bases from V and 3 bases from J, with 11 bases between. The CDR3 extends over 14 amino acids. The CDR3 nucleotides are TGCGCCAGCAGCCAGAGAGGACAGCACTATGGCTACACCTTC. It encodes CASSQRGQHYGYTF.

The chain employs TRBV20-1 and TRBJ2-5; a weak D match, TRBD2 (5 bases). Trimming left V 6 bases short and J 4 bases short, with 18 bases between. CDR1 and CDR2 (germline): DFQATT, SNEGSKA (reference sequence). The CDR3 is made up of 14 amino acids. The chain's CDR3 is CSALPGPSGETQYF. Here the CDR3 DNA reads TGCAGTGCGCTGCCCGGACCCAGCGGAGAGACCCAGTACTTC.

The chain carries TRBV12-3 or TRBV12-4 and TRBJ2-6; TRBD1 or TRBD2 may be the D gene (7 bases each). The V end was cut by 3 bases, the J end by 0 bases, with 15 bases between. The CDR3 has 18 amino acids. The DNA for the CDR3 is TGTGCCAGCAGTTTGTGGGGAGGGGGCGCCTCTGGGGCCAACGTCCTGACTTTC. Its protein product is CASSLWGGGASGANVLTF.

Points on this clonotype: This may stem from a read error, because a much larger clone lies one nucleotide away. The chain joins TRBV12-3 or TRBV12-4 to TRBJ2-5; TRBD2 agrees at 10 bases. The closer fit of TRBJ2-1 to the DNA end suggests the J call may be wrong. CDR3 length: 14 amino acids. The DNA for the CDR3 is TGTGCCAGCAGTCAAGCGGGGGGGGTGGAGACCCAGTTCTTC. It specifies CASSQAGGVETQFF.

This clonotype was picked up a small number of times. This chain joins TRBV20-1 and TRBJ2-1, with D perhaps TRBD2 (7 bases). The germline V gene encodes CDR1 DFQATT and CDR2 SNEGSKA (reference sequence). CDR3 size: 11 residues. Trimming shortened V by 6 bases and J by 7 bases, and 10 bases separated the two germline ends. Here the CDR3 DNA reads TGCAGTGCGGGGGGGGCGAATGAGCAGTTCTTC. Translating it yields CSAGGANEQFF.

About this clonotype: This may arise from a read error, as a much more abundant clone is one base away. The CDR3 protein is CASSLAGAVYNGQFF. The CDR3 DNA follows: TGTGCCAGCAGCTTAGCGGGGGCCGTATACAATGGGCAGTTCTTC. The chain has TRBV7-2 and TRBJ2-1; D might be TRBD1 (6 bases). The CDR3 is 15 amino acids. Germline CDR1 and CDR2: SGHTA and FQGNSA.

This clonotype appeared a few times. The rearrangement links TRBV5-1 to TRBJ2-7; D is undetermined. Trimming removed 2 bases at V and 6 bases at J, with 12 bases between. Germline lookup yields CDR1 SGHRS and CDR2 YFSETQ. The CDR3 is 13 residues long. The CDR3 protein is CASSLEYSAEQYF. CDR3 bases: TGCGCCAGCAGCTTAGAATACAGCGCCGAGCAGTACTTC.

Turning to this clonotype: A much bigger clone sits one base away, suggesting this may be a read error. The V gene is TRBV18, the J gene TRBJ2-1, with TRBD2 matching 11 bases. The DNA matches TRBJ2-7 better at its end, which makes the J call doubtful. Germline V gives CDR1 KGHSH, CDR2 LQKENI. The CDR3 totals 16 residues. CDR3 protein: CASSSGLAGLYNEQYF. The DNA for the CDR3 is TGTGCCAGCTCATCCGGACTAGCGGGCCTCTACAATGAGCAGTACTTC.

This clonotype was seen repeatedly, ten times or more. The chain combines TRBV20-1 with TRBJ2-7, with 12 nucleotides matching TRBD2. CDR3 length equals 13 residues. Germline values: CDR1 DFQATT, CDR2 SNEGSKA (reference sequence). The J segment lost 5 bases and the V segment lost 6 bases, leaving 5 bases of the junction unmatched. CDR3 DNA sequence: TGCAGTGCCCTAGCGGGGGGGTTCCACGAGCAGTACTTC. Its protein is CSALAGGFHEQYF.

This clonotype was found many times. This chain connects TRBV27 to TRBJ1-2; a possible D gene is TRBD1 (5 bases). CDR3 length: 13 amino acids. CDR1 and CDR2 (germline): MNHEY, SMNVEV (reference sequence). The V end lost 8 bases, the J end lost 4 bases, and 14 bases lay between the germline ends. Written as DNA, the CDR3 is TGTGCCAGCTCAGAGAGGGGTGTCTATGGCTACACCTTC. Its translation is CASSERGVYGYTF.

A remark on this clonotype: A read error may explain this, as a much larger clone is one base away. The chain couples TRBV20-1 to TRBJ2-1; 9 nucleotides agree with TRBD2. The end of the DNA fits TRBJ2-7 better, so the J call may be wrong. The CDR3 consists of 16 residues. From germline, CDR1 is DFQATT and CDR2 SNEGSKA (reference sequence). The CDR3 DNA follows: TGCAGTGCTAGATTGGGGCGGGGGGGCCGGTACAATGAGCAGTACTTC. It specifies CSARLGRGGRYNEQYF.

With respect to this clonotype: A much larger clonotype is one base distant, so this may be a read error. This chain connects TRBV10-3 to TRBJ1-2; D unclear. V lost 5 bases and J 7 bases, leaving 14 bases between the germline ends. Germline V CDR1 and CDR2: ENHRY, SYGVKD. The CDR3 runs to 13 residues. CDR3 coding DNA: TGTGCCATCAGTCCTGCGTCGGACTGTGGCTACACCTTC. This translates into CAISPASDCGYTF.

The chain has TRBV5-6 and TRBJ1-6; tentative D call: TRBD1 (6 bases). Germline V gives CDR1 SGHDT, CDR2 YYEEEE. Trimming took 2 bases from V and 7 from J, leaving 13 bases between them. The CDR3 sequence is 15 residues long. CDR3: CASSFDRSRNSPLHF. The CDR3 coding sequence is TGTGCCAGCAGCTTCGACAGGAGTAGGAATTCACCCCTCCACTTT.

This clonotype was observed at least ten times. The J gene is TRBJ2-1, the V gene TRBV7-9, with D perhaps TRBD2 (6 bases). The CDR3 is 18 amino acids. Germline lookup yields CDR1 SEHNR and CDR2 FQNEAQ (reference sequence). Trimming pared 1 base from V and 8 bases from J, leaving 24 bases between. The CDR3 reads CASSLVGSAGPSRDEQFF. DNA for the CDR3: TGTGCCAGCAGCTTAGTGGGTTCGGCGGGGCCTTCTCGGGATGAGCAGTTCTTC.

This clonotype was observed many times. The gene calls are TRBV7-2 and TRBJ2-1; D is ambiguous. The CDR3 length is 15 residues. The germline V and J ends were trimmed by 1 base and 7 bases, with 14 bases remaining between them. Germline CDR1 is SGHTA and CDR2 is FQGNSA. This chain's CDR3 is CASSLVMTPANEQFF. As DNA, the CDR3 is TGTGCCAGCAGCTTAGTGATGACCCCCGCAAATGAGCAGTTCTTC.

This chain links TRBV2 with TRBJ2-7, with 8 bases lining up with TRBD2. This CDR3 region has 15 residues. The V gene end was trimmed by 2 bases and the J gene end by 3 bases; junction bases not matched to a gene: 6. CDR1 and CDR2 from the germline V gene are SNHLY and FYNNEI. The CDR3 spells CASSEKRGPIYEQYF. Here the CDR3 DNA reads TGTGCCAGCAGTGAAAAGCGGGGGCCCATCTACGAGCAGTACTTC.

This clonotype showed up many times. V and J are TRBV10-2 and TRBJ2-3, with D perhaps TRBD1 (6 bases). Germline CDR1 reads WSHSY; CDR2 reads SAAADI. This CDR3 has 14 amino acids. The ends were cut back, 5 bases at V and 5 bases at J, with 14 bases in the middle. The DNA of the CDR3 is TGCGCCAGCAGTAAACAGGGTTCAGGAGATACGCAGTATTTT. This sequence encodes CASSKQGSGDTQYF.

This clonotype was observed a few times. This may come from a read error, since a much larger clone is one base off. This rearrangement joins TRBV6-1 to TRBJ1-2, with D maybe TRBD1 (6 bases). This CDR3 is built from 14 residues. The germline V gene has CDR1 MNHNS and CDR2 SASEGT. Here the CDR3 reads CASRHTGSDYDYTF. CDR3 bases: TGTGCCAGCAGACACACAGGGAGCGACTATGACTACACCTTC.

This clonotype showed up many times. The CDR3 loop reads CASSPPNRDGEQFF. The CDR3 DNA sequence: TGTGCCAGCTCACCACCTAACAGGGACGGTGAGCAGTTCTTC. J is TRBJ2-1 and V is TRBV18; D may be TRBD1 (6 bases). The CDR3 extends over 14 amino acids. The V end lost 0 bases, the J end lost 9 bases, and 12 bases lay between the germline ends. The germline gives CDR1 KGHSH, CDR2 LQKENI.